The 18 T cell receptor beta chains given below trace back to one sample, sequenced in a study of cytomegalovirus exposure and HLA in healthy donors (dated by TCRdb to the late 2010s). The library was built by means of the immunoSEQ multiplex PCR assay. This is the immuneACCESS table as TCRdb keeps it, with only in-frame sequences that have V and J called. A part of the clones is gone; compared with another copy, unresolved V genes explain less than half, and the rest is unexplained. This sample gives roughly 63,000 clones in total; 80% to 90% of them show up just once. Roughly 1.2% of the sample goes to the ten largest clones. The specimen was PBMCs. All receptors derive from a woman between 18 and 29 years old in good health and CMV-seronegative.

The chain joins TRBV5-6 to TRBJ1-4; 8 bases agree with TRBD1. The junction had 21 bases not matched to a gene; V was cut back by 6 bases and J by 8 bases. This CDR3 contains 18 residues. Germline CDR1 and CDR2: SGHDT and YYEEEE. CDR3 residues: CASNRAGQDSLNAEKLFF. The CDR3 coding sequence is TGTGCCAGCAACCGGGCGGGACAGGACTCTCTAAATGCGGAAAAACTGTTTTTT. Full variable domain (missing parts from reference TRBV5-6 and TRBJ1-4): DAGVTQSPTHLIKTRGQQVTLRCSPKSGHDTVSWYQQALGQGPQFIFQYYEEEERQRGNFPDRFSGHQFPNYSSELNVNALLLGDSALYLCASNRAGQDSLNAEKLFFGSGTQLSVL.

This clone showed up just once. The chain couples TRBV27 to TRBJ2-7, with D maybe TRBD2 (5 bases). The CDR3 is made up of 14 amino acids. Per germline, CDR1 MNHEY and CDR2 SMNVEV (reference sequence). Trimming left V 6 bases short and J 6 bases short, with 18 bases between. CDR3 residues: CASSPFTSRGEQYF. In nucleotides, the CDR3 is TGTGCCAGCAGCCCTTTTACGTCCCGGGGCGAGCAGTACTTC.

The chain is built from TRBV18 and TRBJ1-3, with unresolved D. The CDR3 runs to 14 residues. From germline, CDR1 is KGHSH and CDR2 LQKENI. Deletions cut 6 bases from V and 4 bases from J, with 13 bases between. The CDR3 loop reads CASSKLTSGNTIYF. The CDR3 DNA is TGTGCCAGCTCCAAGCTTACTTCCGGAAACACCATATATTTT.

The chain employs TRBV11-1 and TRBJ2-1; tentatively, D is TRBD2 (6 bases). The CDR3 covers 17 residues. Germline V CDR1 and CDR2: SGHAT, FQDESV (reference sequence). V was pared by 0 bases and J by 0 bases, with 12 bases between. CDR3 loop: CASSLAPGRGSYNEQFF. The DNA for the CDR3 is TGTGCCAGCAGCTTAGCGCCCGGGCGGGGCTCCTACAATGAGCAGTTCTTC.

This sequence joins TRBV6-1 and TRBJ2-7; 8 bases are a match to TRBD2. The CDR3 extends over 13 amino acids. The ends lost 7 bases at V and 5 bases at J; junction bases unmatched: 7. Per the germline V gene, CDR1 is MNHNS and CDR2 is SASEGT. In nucleotides, the CDR3 is TGTGCCAGCACACGGGAGGGGATAAACGAGCAGTACTTC. It yields the protein CASTREGINEQYF.

The V call is TRBV12-5, the J call TRBJ2-2, with TRBD2 matching over 8 bases. Per germline, CDR1 LGHNT and CDR2 FRNRAP. V was pared by 0 bases and J by 4 bases, with 7 bases of the junction left unmatched. CDR3 length: 17 amino acids. The CDR3 region has the DNA TGTGCTAGTGGTTTGGTACTCTTTGCGGGAGGCACCGGGGAGCTGTTTTTT. It specifies CASGLVLFAGGTGELFF.

The CDR3 loop reads CAISETGTGGNQPQHF. CDR3 coding DNA: TGTGCCATCAGCGAAACCGGGACAGGGGGCAATCAGCCCCAGCATTTT. The J gene is TRBJ1-5, the V gene TRBV10-3; TRBD1 matches at 10 bases. The ends lost 6 bases at V and 2 bases at J; junction bases unmatched: 7. The CDR3 is 16 residues long. In germline, CDR1 is ENHRY, CDR2 SYGVKD.

This sequence joins TRBV11-3 and TRBJ1-1, with D tentatively TRBD1 (5 bases). V lost 3 bases, J lost 3 bases, and 14 bases lay in between. CDR3 length equals 15 residues. Germline V gene lookup returns CDR1 SGHNT and CDR2 YENEEA. The CDR3 spells CASSFGGLGDTEAFF. The DNA for the CDR3 is TGTGCCAGCAGCTTCGGGGGGTTAGGGGACACTGAAGCTTTCTTT.

This chain connects TRBV12-1 to TRBJ2-7; the table's TRBD1 call for D was not verified on the DNA. TRBV12-1 is deemed a pseudogene. The CDR3 totals 16 residues. The CDR3 coding sequence is TGTGCCAGCAGCTCGATGCCGGACAGCGCTTCCTACGAGCAGTACTTC. Its protein is CASSSMPDSASYEQYF.

The chain carries TRBV18 and TRBJ1-2; D not certain. Trimming took 3 bases from V and 3 from J, leaving 11 bases between them. The germline gives CDR1 KGHSH, CDR2 LQKENI. This CDR3 has 14 amino acids. This chain's CDR3 is CASSPVPEDYGYTF. The CDR3 region has the DNA TGTGCCAGCTCACCGGTTCCGGAGGACTATGGCTACACCTTC. The whole variable domain, remainder taken from reference TRBV18 and TRBJ1-2, is NAGVMQNPRHLVRRRGQEARLRCSPMKGHSHVYWYRQLPEEGLKFMVYLQKENIIDESGMPKERFSAEFPKEGPSILRIQQVVRGDSAAYFCASSPVPEDYGYTFGSGTRLTVV.

The chain carries TRBV30 and TRBJ1-1, with unresolved D. The V and J ends lost 8 bases and 1 base respectively, with 14 bases between them. The length of the CDR3 is 13 residues. Per germline, CDR1 GTSNPN and CDR2 SVGIG (reference sequence). The DNA of the CDR3 is TGTGCCCGGGTCCCCCCTCAGAACACTGAAGCTTTCTTT. The encoded protein is CARVPPQNTEAFF.

This chain connects TRBV5-4 to TRBJ1-4; maybe TRBD1 (6 bases). V lost 3 bases and J 5 bases, leaving 14 bases between the germline ends. CDR3 length: 15 amino acids. Germline-derived CDR1 and CDR2 are SGHNT and YYREEE (reference sequence). The CDR3 region is CASSSSGTMNEKLFF. CDR3 sequence (DNA): TGTGCCAGCAGCTCCTCCGGGACAATGAATGAAAAACTGTTTTTT.

J is TRBJ1-5 and V is TRBV10-3; the D is unclear. This CDR3 is 15 amino acids long. Germline V CDR1 and CDR2: ENHRY, SYGVKD. Deletions cut 3 bases from V and 1 base from J, with 10 bases between. CDR3 amino acids: CAISEFQESNQPQHF. The CDR3 nucleotides are TGTGCCATCAGTGAATTCCAGGAAAGCAATCAGCCCCAGCATTTT.

This clone turned up a few times. The chain uses TRBV7-7 and TRBJ2-1, with D possibly being TRBD2 (6 bases). This CDR3 spans 14 amino acids. Looked up from germline, CDR1 is SSHAT and CDR2 is FNYEAQ (reference sequence). Trimming removed 5 bases at V and 2 bases at J, with 10 bases between. This CDR3 reads CASSPGGTYNEQFF. CDR3 DNA: TGTGCCAGCAGCCCTGGCGGGACCTACAATGAGCAGTTCTTC.

The CDR3 DNA is TGTGCCAGCAGTAGAAGGACAGGGGATAATGGCTACACCTTC. Its translation is CASSRRTGDNGYTF. The chain uses TRBV2 and TRBJ1-2; 9 bases align to TRBD1. V was clipped by 5 bases and J by 6 bases; unmatched bases: 7. This CDR3 is built from 14 residues. CDR1 SNHLY and CDR2 FYNNEI come from the germline V gene.

The CDR3: CASSFQTGYYNEQFF. The CDR3 DNA reads as TGTGCCAGCAGTTTTCAGACAGGGTACTACAATGAGCAGTTCTTC. The rearrangement links TRBV27 to TRBJ2-1; 7 bases map to TRBD1. This CDR3 is 15 amino acids long. In germline, CDR1 is MNHEY, CDR2 SMNVEV (reference sequence). V lost 3 bases and J lost 3; bases outside the gene matches: 5.

The rearrangement links TRBV2 to TRBJ2-3, with 14 nucleotides matching TRBD2. CDR3 size: 15 residues. V lost 5 bases to trimming and J lost 7 bases; unmatched junction nucleotides: 5. From germline, CDR1 is SNHLY and CDR2 FYNNEI. The CDR3 nucleotides are TGTGCCAGCAGTCGACTAGCGGGGGGGCCTTATACGCAGTATTTT. Translated, it gives CASSRLAGGPYTQYF. Supplemented by reference TRBV2 and TRBJ2-3, the full variable domain reads EPEVTQTPSHQVTQMGQEVILRCVPISNHLYFYWYRQILGQKVEFLVSFYNNEISEKSEIFDDQFSVERPDGSNFTLKIRSTKLEDSAMYFCASSRLAGGPYTQYFGPGTRLTVL.

This clone was counted between two and nine times. The chain couples TRBV7-9 to TRBJ1-2; D perhaps matches TRBD1 (5 bases). The V end was cut by 4 bases, the J end by 4 bases, with 13 bases between. This CDR3 is built from 14 residues. CDR1 and CDR2 from the germline V gene are SEHNR and FQNEAQ (reference sequence). This CDR3 is CASSSSGTGYGYTF. CDR3 in DNA: TGTGCCAGCAGCTCCAGCGGGACCGGCTATGGCTACACCTTC.